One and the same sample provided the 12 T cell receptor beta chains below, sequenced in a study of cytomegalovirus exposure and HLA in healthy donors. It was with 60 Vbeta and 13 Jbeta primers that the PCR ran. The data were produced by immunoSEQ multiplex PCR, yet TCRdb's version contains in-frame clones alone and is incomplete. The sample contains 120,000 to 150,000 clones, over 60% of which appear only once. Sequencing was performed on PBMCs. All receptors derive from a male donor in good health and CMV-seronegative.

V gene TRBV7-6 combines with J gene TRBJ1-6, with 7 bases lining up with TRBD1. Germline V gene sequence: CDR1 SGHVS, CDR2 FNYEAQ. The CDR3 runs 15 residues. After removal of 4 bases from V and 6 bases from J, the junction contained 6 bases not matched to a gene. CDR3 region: CASSSRDSSNSPLHF. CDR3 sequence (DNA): TGTGCCAGCAGCTCCCGGGACAGCTCTAATTCACCCCTCCACTTT.

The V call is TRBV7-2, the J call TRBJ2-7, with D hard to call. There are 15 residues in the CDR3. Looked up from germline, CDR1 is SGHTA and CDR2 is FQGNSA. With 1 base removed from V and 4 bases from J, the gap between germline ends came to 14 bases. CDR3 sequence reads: CASSLDRVVLYEQYF. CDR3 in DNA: TGTGCCAGCAGCTTAGACCGGGTAGTTCTGTACGAGCAGTACTTC.

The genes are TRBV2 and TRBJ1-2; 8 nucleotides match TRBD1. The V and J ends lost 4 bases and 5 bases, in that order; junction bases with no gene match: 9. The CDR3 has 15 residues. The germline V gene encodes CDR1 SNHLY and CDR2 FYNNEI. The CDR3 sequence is CASSAFGTGIYGYTF. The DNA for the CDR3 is TGTGCCAGCAGTGCCTTCGGGACAGGAATTTATGGCTACACCTTC.

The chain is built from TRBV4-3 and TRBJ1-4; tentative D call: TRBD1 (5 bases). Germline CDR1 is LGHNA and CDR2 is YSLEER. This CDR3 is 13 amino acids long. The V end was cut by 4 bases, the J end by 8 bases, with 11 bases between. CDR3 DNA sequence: TGCGCCAGCAGCCTTCTGGGGGGAGAAAAACTGTTTTTT. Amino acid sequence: CASSLLGGEKLFF.

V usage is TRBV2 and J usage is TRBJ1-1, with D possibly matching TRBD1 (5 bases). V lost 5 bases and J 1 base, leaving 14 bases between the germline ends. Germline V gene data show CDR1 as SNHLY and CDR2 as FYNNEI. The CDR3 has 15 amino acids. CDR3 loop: CASSPRADRNTEAFF. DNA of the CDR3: TGTGCCAGCAGTCCCCGTGCCGACAGGAACACTGAAGCTTTCTTT. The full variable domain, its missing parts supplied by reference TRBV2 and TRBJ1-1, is EPEVTQTPSHQVTQMGQEVILRCVPISNHLYFYWYRQILGQKVEFLVSFYNNEISEKSEIFDDQFSVERPDGSNFTLKIRSTKLEDSAMYFCASSPRADRNTEAFFGQGTRLTVV.

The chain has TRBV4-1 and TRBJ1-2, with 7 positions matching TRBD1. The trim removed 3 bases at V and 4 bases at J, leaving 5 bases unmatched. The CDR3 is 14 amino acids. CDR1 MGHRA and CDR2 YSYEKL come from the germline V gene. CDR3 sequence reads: CASSQLAGGYGYTF. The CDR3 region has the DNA TGCGCCAGCAGCCAGCTGGCAGGGGGCTATGGCTACACCTTC.

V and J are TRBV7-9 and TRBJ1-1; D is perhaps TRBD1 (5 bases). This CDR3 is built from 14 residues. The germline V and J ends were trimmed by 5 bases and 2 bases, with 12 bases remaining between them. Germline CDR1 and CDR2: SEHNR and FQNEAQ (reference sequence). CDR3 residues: CASSATTVNTEAFF. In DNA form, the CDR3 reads TGTGCCAGCAGCGCTACGACAGTCAACACTGAAGCTTTCTTT. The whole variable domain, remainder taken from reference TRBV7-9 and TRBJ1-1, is DTGVSQNPRHKITKRGQNVTFRCDPISEHNRLYWYRQTLGQGPEFLTYFQNEAQLEKSRLLSDRFSAERPKGSFSTLEIQRTEQGDSAMYLCASSATTVNTEAFFGQGTRLTVV.

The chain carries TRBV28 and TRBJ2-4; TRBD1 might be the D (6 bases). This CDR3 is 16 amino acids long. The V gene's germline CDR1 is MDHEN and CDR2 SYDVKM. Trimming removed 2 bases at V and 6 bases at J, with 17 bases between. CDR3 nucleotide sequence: TGTGCCAGCAGTTTACTAAATCCGGGACACCGAAACATTCAGTACTTC. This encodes CASSLLNPGHRNIQYF.

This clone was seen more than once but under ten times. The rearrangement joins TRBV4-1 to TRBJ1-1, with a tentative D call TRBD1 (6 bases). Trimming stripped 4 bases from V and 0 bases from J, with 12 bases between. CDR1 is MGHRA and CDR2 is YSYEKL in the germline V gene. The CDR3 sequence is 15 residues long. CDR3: CASSPLAGVNTEAFF. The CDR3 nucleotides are TGCGCCAGCAGCCCCCTGGCAGGGGTGAACACTGAAGCTTTCTTT.

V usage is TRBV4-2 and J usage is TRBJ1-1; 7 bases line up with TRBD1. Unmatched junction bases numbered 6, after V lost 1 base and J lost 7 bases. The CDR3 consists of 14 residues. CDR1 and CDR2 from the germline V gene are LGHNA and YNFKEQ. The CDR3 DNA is TGTGCCAGCAGCCAAGTAGACAGGGTAATTGAAGCTTTCTTT. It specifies CASSQVDRVIEAFF.

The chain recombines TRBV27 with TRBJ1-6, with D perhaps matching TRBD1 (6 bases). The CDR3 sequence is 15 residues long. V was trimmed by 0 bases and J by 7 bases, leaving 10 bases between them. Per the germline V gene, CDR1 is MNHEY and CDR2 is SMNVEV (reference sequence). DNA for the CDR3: TGTGCCAGCAGTTTATCCGCGGGGGCAAATTCACCCCTCCACTTT. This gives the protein CASSLSAGANSPLHF.

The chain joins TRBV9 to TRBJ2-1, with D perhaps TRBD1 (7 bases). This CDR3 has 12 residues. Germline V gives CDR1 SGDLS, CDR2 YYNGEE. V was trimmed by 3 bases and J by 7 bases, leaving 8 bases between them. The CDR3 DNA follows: TGTGCCAGCAGCGCAGGGGGGAATGAGCAGTTCTTC. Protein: CASSAGGNEQFF.